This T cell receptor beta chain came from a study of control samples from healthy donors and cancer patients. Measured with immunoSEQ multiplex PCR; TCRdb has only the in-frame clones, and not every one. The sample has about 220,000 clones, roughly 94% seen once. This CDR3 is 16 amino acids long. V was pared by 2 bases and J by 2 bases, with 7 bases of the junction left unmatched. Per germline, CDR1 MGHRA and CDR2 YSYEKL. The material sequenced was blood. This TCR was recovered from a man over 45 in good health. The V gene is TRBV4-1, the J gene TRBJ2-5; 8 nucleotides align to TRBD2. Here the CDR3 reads CASSQNPRGAQETQYF. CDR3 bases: TGCGCCAGCAGCCAAAACCCGCGGGGGGCACAAGAGACCCAGTACTTC.